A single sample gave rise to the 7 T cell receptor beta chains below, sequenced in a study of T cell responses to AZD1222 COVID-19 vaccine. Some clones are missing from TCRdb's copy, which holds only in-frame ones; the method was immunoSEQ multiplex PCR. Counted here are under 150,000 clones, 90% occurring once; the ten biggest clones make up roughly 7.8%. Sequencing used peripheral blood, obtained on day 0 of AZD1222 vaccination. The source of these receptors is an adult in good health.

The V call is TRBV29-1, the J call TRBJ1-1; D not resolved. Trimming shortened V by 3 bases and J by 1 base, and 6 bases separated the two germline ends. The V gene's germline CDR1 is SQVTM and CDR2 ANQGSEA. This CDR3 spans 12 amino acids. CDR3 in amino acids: CSVDFANTEAFF. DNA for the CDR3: TGCAGCGTTGACTTTGCGAACACTGAAGCTTTCTTT.

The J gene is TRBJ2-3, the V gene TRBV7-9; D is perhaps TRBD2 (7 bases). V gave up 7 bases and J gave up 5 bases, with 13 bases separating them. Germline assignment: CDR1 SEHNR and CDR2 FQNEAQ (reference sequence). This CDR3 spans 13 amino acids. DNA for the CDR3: TGTGCCAGCAACAAAGGGGGGGTAGATACGCAGTATTTT. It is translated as CASNKGGVDTQYF.

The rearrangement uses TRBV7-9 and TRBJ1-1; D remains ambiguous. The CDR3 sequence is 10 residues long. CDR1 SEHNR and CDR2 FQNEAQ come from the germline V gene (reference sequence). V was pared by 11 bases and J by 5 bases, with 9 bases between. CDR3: CAGSGTEAFF. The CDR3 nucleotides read TGTGCCGGTTCGGGGACTGAAGCTTTCTTT.

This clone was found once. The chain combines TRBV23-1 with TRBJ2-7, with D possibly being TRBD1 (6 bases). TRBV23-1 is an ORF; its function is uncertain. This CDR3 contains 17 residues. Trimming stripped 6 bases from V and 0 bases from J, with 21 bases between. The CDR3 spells CASSPLFNRVGSYEQYF. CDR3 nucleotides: TGCGCCAGCAGCCCCCTATTTAACAGGGTCGGCTCCTACGAGCAGTACTTC.

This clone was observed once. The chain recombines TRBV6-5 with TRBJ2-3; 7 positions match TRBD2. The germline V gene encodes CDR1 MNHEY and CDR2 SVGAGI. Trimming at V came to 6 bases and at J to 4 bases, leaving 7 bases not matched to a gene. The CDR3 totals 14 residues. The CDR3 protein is CASRATSSPDTQYF. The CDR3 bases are TGTGCCAGCAGGGCGACTAGCAGCCCAGATACGCAGTATTTT.

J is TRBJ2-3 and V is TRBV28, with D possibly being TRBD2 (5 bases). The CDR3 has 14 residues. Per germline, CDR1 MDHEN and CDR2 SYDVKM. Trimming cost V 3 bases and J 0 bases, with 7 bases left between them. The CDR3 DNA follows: TGTGCCAGCAGTTTGTCGGGGAGCACAGATACGCAGTATTTT. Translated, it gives CASSLSGSTDTQYF.

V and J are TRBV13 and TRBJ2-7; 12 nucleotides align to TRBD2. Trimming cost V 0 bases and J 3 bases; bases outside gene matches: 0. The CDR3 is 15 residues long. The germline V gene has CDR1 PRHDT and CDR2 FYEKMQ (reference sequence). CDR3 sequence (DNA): TGTGCCAGCAGCTTAGGACTAGCGGGAGGCTACGAGCAGTACTTC. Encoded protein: CASSLGLAGGYEQYF.